The rows below give T cell receptor beta chains drawn from one sample of a study of the immune and genomic landscape of osteosarcoma. Sequencing used immunoSEQ multiplex PCR; TCRdb keeps in-frame clones, though not all of them. This table holds approximately 4,600 clones, less than 75% found once. The sequenced material came from osteosarcoma tumor tissue from the femur. The source is a human donor with osteosarcoma. Both conserved end residues are part of each CDR3. Fields, in order: V gene, clone size, D gene, J gene, CDR3 DNA, CDR3 protein. D genes are given only for firm matches. The size field is filled for only some rows; it gives once, few, many or a size class.

V gene: TRBV14; clone size: NA; D gene: NA; J gene: TRBJ2-2; CDR3 DNA: TGTGCCAGCAGCCACCCCCGCGGGGAGCTGTTTTTT; CDR3 protein: CASSHPRGELFF
V gene: TRBV12-5; clone size: NA; D gene: NA; J gene: TRBJ2-5; CDR3 DNA: TGTGCTAGTACGGAGGACGACCGGGACCTCTTGACCCAGTACTTC; CDR3 protein: CASTEDDRDLLTQYF
V gene: TRBV6-1; clone size: NA; D gene: NA; J gene: TRBJ2-7; CDR3 DNA: TGTGCCAGCAGTGCGAGCGGATACTACGAGCAGTACTTC; CDR3 protein: CASSASGYYEQYF
V gene: TRBV5-1; clone size: NA; D gene: NA; J gene: TRBJ2-5; CDR3 DNA: TGCGCCAGCATACTCCGGACCCCTACCTGGAAAGAGACCCAGTACTTC; CDR3 protein: CASILRTPTWKETQYF
V gene: TRBV18; clone size: NA; D gene: TRBD1; J gene: TRBJ1-4; CDR3 DNA: TGTGCCAGCTCACCCCTCGGACAGGGGGTAGGTGAAAAACTGTTTTTT; CDR3 protein: CASSPLGQGVGEKLFF
V gene: TRBV7-2; clone size: once; D gene: NA; J gene: TRBJ2-3; CDR3 DNA: TGTGCCAGCAGCTTAGGGACTCTTAGCACAGATACGCAGTATTTT; CDR3 protein: CASSLGTLSTDTQYF
V gene: TRBV7-3; clone size: NA; D gene: TRBD2; J gene: TRBJ2-1; CDR3 DNA: TGTGCCAGCAGCTTAAGACTAGCGGAGGGGAATGAGCAGTTCTTC; CDR3 protein: CASSLRLAEGNEQFF
V gene: TRBV2; clone size: NA; D gene: TRBD1; J gene: TRBJ1-6; CDR3 DNA: TGTGCCAGCAGTGTCGGACAGGGGGATAATTCACCCCTCCACTTT; CDR3 protein: CASSVGQGDNSPLHF
V gene: TRBV7-6; clone size: NA; D gene: NA; J gene: TRBJ1-5; CDR3 DNA: TGTGCCAGCAGCTTAAGTGGCGCGCAGCCCCAGCATTTT; CDR3 protein: CASSLSGAQPQHF
V gene: TRBV30; clone size: once; D gene: NA; J gene: TRBJ2-5; CDR3 DNA: TGTGCCTGGGTTAGATATGGGGAGACCCAGTACTTC; CDR3 protein: CAWVRYGETQYF
V gene: TRBV5-1; clone size: NA; D gene: NA; J gene: TRBJ2-1; CDR3 DNA: TGCGCCAGCAGCTTGGAACTAGTGGGCAATGAGCAGTTCTTC; CDR3 protein: CASSLELVGNEQFF
V gene: TRBV6-1; clone size: NA; D gene: NA; J gene: TRBJ2-7; CDR3 DNA: TGTGCCAGCAGTGAAAAGGACGGTGACTCCTACGAGCAGTACTTC; CDR3 protein: CASSEKDGDSYEQYF
V gene: TRBV7-3; clone size: NA; D gene: NA; J gene: TRBJ2-7; CDR3 DNA: TGTGCCAGCAGCTTAACGTCCAGGGAAGAGCAGTACTTC; CDR3 protein: CASSLTSREEQYF
V gene: TRBV5-4; clone size: NA; D gene: NA; J gene: TRBJ2-5; CDR3 DNA: TGTGCCAGCAGCTTTATCGGGGAGACCCAGTACTTC; CDR3 protein: CASSFIGETQYF
V gene: TRBV6-1; clone size: NA; D gene: TRBD2; J gene: TRBJ2-7; CDR3 DNA: TGTGCCAGCACTGGACTAGCGGGAGGACCCTACGAGCAGTACTTC; CDR3 protein: CASTGLAGGPYEQYF
V gene: TRBV18; clone size: NA; D gene: NA; J gene: TRBJ1-1; CDR3 DNA: TGTGCCAGCTCACCGACGGTCCAAGAGGCTCTCTTT; CDR3 protein: CASSPTVQEALF
V gene: TRBV5-1; clone size: NA; D gene: TRBD1; J gene: TRBJ1-1; CDR3 DNA: TGCGCCAGCAGCCCCGGGACAGGGGACACTGAAGCTTTCTTT; CDR3 protein: CASSPGTGDTEAFF
V gene: TRBV5-4; clone size: NA; D gene: TRBD2; J gene: TRBJ2-5; CDR3 DNA: TGTGCCAGCAGCCTCGGGACTAGCGGGATTGTGACCCAGTACTTC; CDR3 protein: CASSLGTSGIVTQYF
V gene: TRBV19; clone size: medium-sized; D gene: TRBD1; J gene: TRBJ1-1; CDR3 DNA: TGTGCCGTCCGGGACAGGGGGTACGACACTGAAGCTTTCTTT; CDR3 protein: CAVRDRGYDTEAFF
V gene: TRBV4-3; clone size: NA; D gene: NA; J gene: TRBJ2-1; CDR3 DNA: TGCGCCAGCAGCCAAGACCTCGGCGGGACCATCAATCACAATGAGCAGTTCTTC; CDR3 protein: CASSQDLGGTINHNEQFF
V gene: TRBV6-5; clone size: NA; D gene: TRBD2; J gene: TRBJ2-1; CDR3 DNA: TGTGCCAGCAGTTACTCACGGCGGGAGGGCCACAATGAGCAGTTCTTC; CDR3 protein: CASSYSRREGHNEQFF
V gene: TRBV6-6; clone size: NA; D gene: NA; J gene: TRBJ1-1; CDR3 DNA: TGTGCCAGCAGTTACGATACAGGGCTAGAAGCTTTCTTT; CDR3 protein: CASSYDTGLEAFF
V gene: TRBV5-1; clone size: once; D gene: NA; J gene: TRBJ2-1; CDR3 DNA: TGCGCCAGCACCCTCCCTGAAGGGGACGGCTACAATGAGCAGTTCTTC; CDR3 protein: CASTLPEGDGYNEQFF
V gene: TRBV15; clone size: NA; D gene: TRBD1; J gene: TRBJ1-3; CDR3 DNA: TGTGCCACCAGCAGAGGACAGGGGGAAGGAAACACCATATATTTT; CDR3 protein: CATSRGQGEGNTIYF
V gene: TRBV27; clone size: NA; D gene: NA; J gene: TRBJ2-7; CDR3 DNA: TGTGCCAGCAGTTTATCGCCAGGCTACGAGCAGTACTTC; CDR3 protein: CASSLSPGYEQYF
V gene: TRBV4-3; clone size: NA; D gene: TRBD2; J gene: TRBJ2-1; CDR3 DNA: TGCGCCAGCAGCCAGCCCACCGGGACTAGCCTCGGCAATGAGCAGTTCTTC; CDR3 protein: CASSQPTGTSLGNEQFF
V gene: TRBV27; clone size: NA; D gene: NA; J gene: TRBJ1-5; CDR3 DNA: TGTGCCAGCAGTTTTAATAGGGGCAATCAGCCCCAGCATTTT; CDR3 protein: CASSFNRGNQPQHF
V gene: TRBV5-5; clone size: few; D gene: NA; J gene: TRBJ2-7; CDR3 DNA: TGTGCCAGCAGCTTGGAGGCAGGGGGGCCGTACGAGCAGTACTTC; CDR3 protein: CASSLEAGGPYEQYF
V gene: TRBV7-2; clone size: NA; D gene: NA; J gene: TRBJ1-1; CDR3 DNA: TGTGCCAGCAGCCCTCAGGGTCGGAGCACTGAAGCTTTCTTT; CDR3 protein: CASSPQGRSTEAFF
V gene: TRBV15; clone size: NA; D gene: NA; J gene: TRBJ2-1; CDR3 DNA: TGTGCCACCAGCAGGGCGGGGCCTACAGTGGATGAGCAGTTCTTC; CDR3 protein: CATSRAGPTVDEQFF
V gene: TRBV29-1; clone size: few; D gene: NA; J gene: TRBJ1-2; CDR3 DNA: TGCAGCGTTGAAGATCGACAGGCATTCTATGGCTACACCTTC; CDR3 protein: CSVEDRQAFYGYTF
V gene: TRBV7-9; clone size: NA; D gene: TRBD1; J gene: TRBJ1-1; CDR3 DNA: TGTGCCAGCAGGGCGGGGACAGGGAGGCAGGTTACTGAAGCTTTCTTT; CDR3 protein: CASRAGTGRQVTEAFF
V gene: TRBV7-9; clone size: NA; D gene: NA; J gene: TRBJ1-5; CDR3 DNA: TGTGCCAGCAGTCGAGGGGATCAGCCCCAGCATTTT; CDR3 protein: CASSRGDQPQHF
V gene: TRBV7-2; clone size: once; D gene: NA; J gene: TRBJ2-2; CDR3 DNA: TGTGCCAGCAGCTTAGCCCCAGTGAACACCGGGGAGCTGTTTTTT; CDR3 protein: CASSLAPVNTGELFF
V gene: TRBV9; clone size: NA; D gene: NA; J gene: TRBJ2-5; CDR3 DNA: TGTGCCAGCAGCGCCAACAGGTTCCCCCAAGAGACCCAGTACTTC; CDR3 protein: CASSANRFPQETQYF
V gene: TRBV5-1; clone size: NA; D gene: NA; J gene: TRBJ2-5; CDR3 DNA: TGCGCCAGCAGCTTGATTGGGGGAGGAGAGACCCAGTACTTC; CDR3 protein: CASSLIGGGETQYF
V gene: TRBV5-1; clone size: NA; D gene: TRBD1; J gene: TRBJ1-2; CDR3 DNA: TGCGCCAGCAGGACAGGGGGTGTGAACTATGGCTACACCTTC; CDR3 protein: CASRTGGVNYGYTF
V gene: TRBV19; clone size: NA; D gene: NA; J gene: TRBJ2-7; CDR3 DNA: TGTGCCAGTAGCAAGGACAGGAGGGGATTTTCCTACGAGCAGTACTTC; CDR3 protein: CASSKDRRGFSYEQYF
V gene: TRBV28; clone size: few; D gene: NA; J gene: TRBJ1-1; CDR3 DNA: TGTGCCAGCAGTTTGAGGCGGGGGGAGACTGAAGCTTTCTTT; CDR3 protein: CASSLRRGETEAFF
V gene: TRBV19; clone size: NA; D gene: NA; J gene: TRBJ1-5; CDR3 DNA: TGTGCCAGTAGTATAGGTGGCCTCAAGGGTCAGCCCCAGCATTTT; CDR3 protein: CASSIGGLKGQPQHF
V gene: TRBV29-1; clone size: NA; D gene: NA; J gene: TRBJ1-4; CDR3 DNA: TGCAGCGGAGGATGGGACGGAAAACTGTTTTTT; CDR3 protein: CSGGWDGKLFF